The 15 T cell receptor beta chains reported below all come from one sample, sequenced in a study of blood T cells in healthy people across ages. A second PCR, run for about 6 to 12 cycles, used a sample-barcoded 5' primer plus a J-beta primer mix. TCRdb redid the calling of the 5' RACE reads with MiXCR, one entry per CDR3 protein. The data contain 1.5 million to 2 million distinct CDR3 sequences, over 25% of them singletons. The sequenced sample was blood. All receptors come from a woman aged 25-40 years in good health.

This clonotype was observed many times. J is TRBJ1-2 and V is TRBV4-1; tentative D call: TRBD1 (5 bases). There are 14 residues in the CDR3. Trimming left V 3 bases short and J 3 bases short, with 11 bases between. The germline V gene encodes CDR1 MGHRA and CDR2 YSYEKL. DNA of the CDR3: TGCGCCAGCAGCCAGGTGACAGAAGACTATGGCTACACCTTC. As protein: CASSQVTEDYGYTF.

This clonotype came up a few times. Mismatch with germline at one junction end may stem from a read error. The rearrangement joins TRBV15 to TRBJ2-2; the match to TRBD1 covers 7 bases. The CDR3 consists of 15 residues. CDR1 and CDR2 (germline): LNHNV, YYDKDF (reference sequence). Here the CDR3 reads CATSGDRVNTGELFF. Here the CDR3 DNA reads TGCGCCACCAGCGGAGACAGGGTGAACACCGGGGAGCTGTTTTTT.

DNA for the CDR3: TGTGCCAGCAGGCCGAGGGAACTTGGGTACGAGCAGTACTTC. It encodes CASRPRELGYEQYF. The chain links TRBV7-2 to TRBJ2-7; a possible D gene is TRBD2 (5 bases). This CDR3 is built from 14 residues. Trimming pared 6 bases from V and 4 bases from J, leaving 16 bases between. Germline CDR1 reads SGHTA; CDR2 reads FQGNSA.

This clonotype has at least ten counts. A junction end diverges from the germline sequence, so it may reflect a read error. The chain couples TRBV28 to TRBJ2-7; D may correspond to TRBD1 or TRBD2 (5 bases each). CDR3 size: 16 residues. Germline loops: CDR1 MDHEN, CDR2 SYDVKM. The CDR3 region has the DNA TGTGCCATCAGTTTAAACGGGGCAGGGAGTGCCTACGAGCAGTACTTC. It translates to CAISLNGAGSAYEQYF.

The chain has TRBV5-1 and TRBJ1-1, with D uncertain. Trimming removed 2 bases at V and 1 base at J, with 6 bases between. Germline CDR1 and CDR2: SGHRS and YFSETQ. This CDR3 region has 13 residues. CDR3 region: CASSLPANTEAFF. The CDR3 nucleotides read TGCGCCAGCAGCTTACCAGCGAACACTGAAGCTTTCTTT.

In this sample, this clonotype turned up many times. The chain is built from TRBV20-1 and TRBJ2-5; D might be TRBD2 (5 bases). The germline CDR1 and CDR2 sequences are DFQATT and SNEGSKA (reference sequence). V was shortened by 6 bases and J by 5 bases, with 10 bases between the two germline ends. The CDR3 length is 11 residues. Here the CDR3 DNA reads TGCAGTGCCGCGGGCGGCGAGACCCAGTACTTC. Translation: CSAAGGETQYF.

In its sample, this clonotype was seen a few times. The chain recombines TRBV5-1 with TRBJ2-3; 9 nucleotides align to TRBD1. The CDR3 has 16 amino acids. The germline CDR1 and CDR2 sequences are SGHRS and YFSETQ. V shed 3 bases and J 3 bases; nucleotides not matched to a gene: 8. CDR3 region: CASSWGDRARTDTQYF. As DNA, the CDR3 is TGCGCCAGCAGCTGGGGGGACAGGGCCAGGACAGATACGCAGTATTTT.

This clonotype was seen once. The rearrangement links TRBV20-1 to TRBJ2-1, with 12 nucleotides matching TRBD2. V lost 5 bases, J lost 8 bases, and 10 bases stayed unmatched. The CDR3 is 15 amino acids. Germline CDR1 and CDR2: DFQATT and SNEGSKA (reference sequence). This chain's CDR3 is CSAETPSGRVDEQFF. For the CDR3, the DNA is TGCAGTGCTGAGACACCTAGCGGGAGGGTGGATGAGCAGTTCTTC.

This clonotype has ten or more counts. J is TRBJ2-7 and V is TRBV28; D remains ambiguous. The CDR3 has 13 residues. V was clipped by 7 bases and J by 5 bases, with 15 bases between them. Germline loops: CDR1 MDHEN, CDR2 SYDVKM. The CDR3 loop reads CASNFYGYHEQYF. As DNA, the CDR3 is TGTGCCAGCAATTTTTATGGGTACCACGAGCAGTACTTC.

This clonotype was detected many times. The CDR3 region has the DNA TGTGCCACCATGGGACAGCTAAACACAGATACGCAGTATTTT. Encoded protein: CATMGQLNTDTQYF. This chain uses TRBV24-1 with TRBJ2-3; 7 positions agree with TRBD1. Per the germline V gene, CDR1 is KGHDR and CDR2 is SFDVKD. This CDR3 has 14 amino acids. The V segment lost 8 bases and the J segment 2 bases; nucleotides outside the gene matches: 6.

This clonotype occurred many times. The CDR3 spells CASSFPASYEQYF. DNA for the CDR3: TGTGCCAGCAGCTTCCCAGCCTCCTACGAGCAGTACTTC. The rearrangement joins TRBV5-4 to TRBJ2-7, with D unclear. The CDR3 contains 13 residues. Germline CDR1 reads SGHNT; CDR2 reads YYREEE (reference sequence). The ends were cut back, 2 bases at V and 0 bases at J, with 6 bases in the middle.

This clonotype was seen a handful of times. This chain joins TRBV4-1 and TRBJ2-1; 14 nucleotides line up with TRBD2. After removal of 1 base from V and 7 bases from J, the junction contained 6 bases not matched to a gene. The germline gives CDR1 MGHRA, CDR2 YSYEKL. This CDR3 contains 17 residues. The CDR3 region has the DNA TGCGCCAGCAGCCAAGGTCTCGGGACTAGCGGGAGAAATGAGCAGTTCTTC. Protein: CASSQGLGTSGRNEQFF.

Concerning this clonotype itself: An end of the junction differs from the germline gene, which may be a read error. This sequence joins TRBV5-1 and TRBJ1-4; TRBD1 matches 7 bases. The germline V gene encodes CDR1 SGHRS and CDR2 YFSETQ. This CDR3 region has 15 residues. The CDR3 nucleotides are TGCGCCTGCAGCTTGGGGCAGGGGGGGAATGAAAAACTGTTTTTT. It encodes CACSLGQGGNEKLFF.

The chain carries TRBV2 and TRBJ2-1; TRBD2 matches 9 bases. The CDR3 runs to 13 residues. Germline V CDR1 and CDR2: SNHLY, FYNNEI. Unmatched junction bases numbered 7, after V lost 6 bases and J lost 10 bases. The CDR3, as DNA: TGTGCCAGCAGCCGAGATGCGGGGGGGGAGCAGTTCTTC. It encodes CASSRDAGGEQFF.

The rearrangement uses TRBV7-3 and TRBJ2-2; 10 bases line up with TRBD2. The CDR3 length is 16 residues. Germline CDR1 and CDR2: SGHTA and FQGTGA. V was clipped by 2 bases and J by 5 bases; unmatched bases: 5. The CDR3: CASSLLAGDGTGELFF. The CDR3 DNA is TGTGCCAGCAGCTTACTAGCGGGGGATGGGACCGGGGAGCTGTTTTTT.